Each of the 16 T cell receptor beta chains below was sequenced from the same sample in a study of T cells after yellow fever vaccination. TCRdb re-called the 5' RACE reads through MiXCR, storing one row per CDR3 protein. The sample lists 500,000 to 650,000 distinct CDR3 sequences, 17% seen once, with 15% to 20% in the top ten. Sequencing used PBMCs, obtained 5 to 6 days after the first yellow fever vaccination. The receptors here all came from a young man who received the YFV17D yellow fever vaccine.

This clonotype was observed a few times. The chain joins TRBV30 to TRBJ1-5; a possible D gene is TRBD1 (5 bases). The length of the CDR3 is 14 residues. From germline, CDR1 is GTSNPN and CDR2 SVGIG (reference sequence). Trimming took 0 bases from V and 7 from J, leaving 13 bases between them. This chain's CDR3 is CAWSVSVGGQPQHF. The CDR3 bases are TGTGCCTGGAGTGTATCAGTCGGGGGACAGCCCCAGCATTTT. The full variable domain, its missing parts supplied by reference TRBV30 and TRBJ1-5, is SQTIHQWPATLVQPVGSPLSLECTVEGTSNPNLYWYRQAAGRGLQLLFYSVGIGQISSEVPQNLSASRPQDRQFILSSKKLLLSDSGFYLCAWSVSVGGQPQHFGDGTRLSIL.

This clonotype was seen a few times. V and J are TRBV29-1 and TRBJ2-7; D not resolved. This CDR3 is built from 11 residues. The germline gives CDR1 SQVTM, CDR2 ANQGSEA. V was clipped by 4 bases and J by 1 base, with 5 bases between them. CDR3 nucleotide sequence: TGCAGCGTTGCAGTTTCCTACGAGCAGTACGTC. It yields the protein CSVAVSYEQYV.

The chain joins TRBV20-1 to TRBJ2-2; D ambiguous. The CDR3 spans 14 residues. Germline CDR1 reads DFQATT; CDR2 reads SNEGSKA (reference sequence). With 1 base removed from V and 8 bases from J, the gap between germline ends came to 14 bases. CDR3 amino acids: CSARVLGSRGELFF. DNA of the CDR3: TGCAGTGCTAGAGTGTTAGGCTCCAGGGGGGAGCTGTTTTTT.

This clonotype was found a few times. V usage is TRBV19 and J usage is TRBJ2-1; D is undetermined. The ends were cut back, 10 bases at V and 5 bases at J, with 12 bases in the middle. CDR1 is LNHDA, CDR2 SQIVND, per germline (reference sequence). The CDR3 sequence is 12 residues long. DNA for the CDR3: TGTGCCACGTCCGACAAGAACAATGAGCAGTTCTTC. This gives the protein CATSDKNNEQFF.

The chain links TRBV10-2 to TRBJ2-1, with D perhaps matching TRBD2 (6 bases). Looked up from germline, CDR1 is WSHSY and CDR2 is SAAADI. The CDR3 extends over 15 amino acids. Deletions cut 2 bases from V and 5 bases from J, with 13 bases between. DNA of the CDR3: TGCGCCAGCAGTGAGGGAGCGGGCCCAAACAATGAGCAGTTCTTC. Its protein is CASSEGAGPNNEQFF.

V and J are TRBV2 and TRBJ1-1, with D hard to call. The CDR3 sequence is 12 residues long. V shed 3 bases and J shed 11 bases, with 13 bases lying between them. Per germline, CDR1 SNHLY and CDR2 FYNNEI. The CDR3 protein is CASSDSGRAAFF. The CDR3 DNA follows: TGTGCCAGCAGTGACTCGGGCCGAGCGGCTTTCTTT.

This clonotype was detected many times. The CDR3 bases are TGTGCCAGCAGCACTAGCGGGGGGCAAGAGACCCAGTACTTC. As protein: CASSTSGGQETQYF. The chain couples TRBV3-1 to TRBJ2-5, with 12 bases identical to TRBD2. V shed 5 bases, J shed 2 bases, and the junction held 0 bases outside the gene matches. The CDR3 totals 14 residues. CDR1 is LGHDT and CDR2 is YNNKEL in the germline V gene (reference sequence).

The CDR3 loop reads CASSLTGGGSYEQYF. The CDR3 coding sequence is TGTGCCAGCAGTCTAACAGGTGGCGGCTCCTACGAGCAGTACTTC. The chain uses TRBV7-9 and TRBJ2-7, with D possibly being TRBD1 (5 bases). CDR3 length: 15 amino acids. V was cut by 6 bases and J by 0 bases, with 15 bases left in between. Germline V gene lookup returns CDR1 SEHNR and CDR2 FQNEAQ (reference sequence).

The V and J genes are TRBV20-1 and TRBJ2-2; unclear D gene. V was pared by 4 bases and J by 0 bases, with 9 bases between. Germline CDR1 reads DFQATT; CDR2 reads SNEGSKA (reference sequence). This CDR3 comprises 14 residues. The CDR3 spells CSATDTSNTGELFF. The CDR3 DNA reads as TGCAGTGCTACTGACACATCGAACACCGGGGAGCTGTTTTTT.

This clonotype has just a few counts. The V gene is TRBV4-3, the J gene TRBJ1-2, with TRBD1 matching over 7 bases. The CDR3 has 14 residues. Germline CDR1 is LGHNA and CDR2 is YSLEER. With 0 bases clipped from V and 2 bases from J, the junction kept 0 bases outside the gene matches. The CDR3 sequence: CASSQETGNYGYTF. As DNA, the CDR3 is TGCGCCAGCAGCCAAGAGACAGGGAACTATGGCTACACCTTC.

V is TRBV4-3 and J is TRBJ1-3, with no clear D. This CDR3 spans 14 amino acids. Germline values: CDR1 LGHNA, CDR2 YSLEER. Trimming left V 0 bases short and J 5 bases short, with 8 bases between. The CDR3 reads CASSQENERNTIYF. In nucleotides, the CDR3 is TGCGCCAGCAGCCAAGAAAACGAGCGAAACACCATATATTTT.

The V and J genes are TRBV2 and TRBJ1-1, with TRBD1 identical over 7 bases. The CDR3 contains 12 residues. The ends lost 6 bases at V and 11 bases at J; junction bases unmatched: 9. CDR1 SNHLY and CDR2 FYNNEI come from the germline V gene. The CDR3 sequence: CASSNRDSPAFF. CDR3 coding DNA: TGTGCCAGCAGCAACCGGGACAGCCCGGCTTTCTTT.

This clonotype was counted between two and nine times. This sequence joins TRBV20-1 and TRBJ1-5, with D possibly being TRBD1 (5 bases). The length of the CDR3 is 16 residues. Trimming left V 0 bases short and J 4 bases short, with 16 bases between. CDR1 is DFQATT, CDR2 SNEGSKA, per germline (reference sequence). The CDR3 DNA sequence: TGCAGTGCTAGAGATCCACAGGACATCAAAAATCAGCCCCAGCATTTT. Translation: CSARDPQDIKNQPQHF.

The CDR3 DNA reads TGTGCCACCAGTGATCAGGACGCAACGAACACCGGGGAGCTGTTTTTT. This sequence encodes CATSDQDATNTGELFF. The J gene is TRBJ2-2, the V gene TRBV24-1; D is uncertain. Per the germline V gene, CDR1 is KGHDR and CDR2 is SFDVKD. V was shortened by 3 bases and J by 0 bases, with 10 bases between the two germline ends. There are 16 residues in the CDR3.

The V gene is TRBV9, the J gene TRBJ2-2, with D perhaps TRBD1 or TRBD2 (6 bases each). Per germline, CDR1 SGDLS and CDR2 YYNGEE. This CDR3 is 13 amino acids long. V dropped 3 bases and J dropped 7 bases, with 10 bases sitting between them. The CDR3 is CASSEQGGGELFF. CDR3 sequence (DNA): TGTGCCAGCAGCGAACAGGGAGGCGGGGAGCTGTTTTTT.

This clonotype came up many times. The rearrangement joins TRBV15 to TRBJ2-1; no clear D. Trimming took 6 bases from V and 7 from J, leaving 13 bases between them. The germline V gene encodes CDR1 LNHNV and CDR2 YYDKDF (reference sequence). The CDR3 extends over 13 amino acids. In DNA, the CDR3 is TGTGCCACCAGGAGGACGGCTACTAATGAGCAGTTCTTC. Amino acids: CATRRTATNEQFF.